A selection of T cell receptor beta chains follows, all from one sample in a study of cytomegalovirus exposure and HLA in healthy donors. Only in-frame clones appear in the TCRdb table, and some are missing; sequencing was by immunoSEQ multiplex PCR. The sample gives more than 150,000 clones, about 80% of which show up once; roughly 0.65% is in the top ten. The sequencing sample was made of PBMCs. These receptors originate from a boy between 5 and 17 years old in good health and CMV-seronegative. CDR3s include the opening cysteine and the closing phenylalanine or tryptophan. A D gene is named only where the DNA matches it firmly. Rows give clone size only sometimes, using once, few, many, or a class for an expanded clone.

>NA|NA|TRBV6-4|TRBJ2-1
TGTGCCAGCAGTGACTCGATCCGCGGGGACGATGAGCAGTTCTTC
CASSDSIRGDDEQFF
>NA|NA|TRBV11-3|TRBJ1-1
TGTGCCAGCAGCTTCCGGGGGGGCCCTGAAGCTTTCTTT
CASSFRGGPEAFF
>NA|TRBD2|TRBV6-5|TRBJ2-2
TGTGCCAGCAGTTACCGGGGACTAGAGAGCGGGGAGCTGTTTTTT
CASSYRGLESGELFF
>NA|TRBD1|TRBV5-4|TRBJ1-2
TGTGCCAGCAGATTAATGGACAGGGAGCACTATGGCTACACCTTC
CASRLMDREHYGYTF
>NA|TRBD1|TRBV11-3|TRBJ1-2
TGTGCCAGCAGCCCCCAGGGACAGGGGGCGCGGAACTATGGCTACACCTTC
CASSPQGQGARNYGYTF
>NA|TRBD2|TRBV5-1|TRBJ2-1
TGCGCCAGCAGCTCGTCGACACTAGCGGGAGGGCCGGTCCCCTACAATGAGCAGTTCTTC
CASSSSTLAGGPVPYNEQFF
>NA|NA|TRBV6-5|TRBJ1-1
TGTGCCAGCAGTTCCTGGACAAACCTGAACACTGAAGCTTTCTTT
CASSSWTNLNTEAFF
>NA|NA|TRBV9|TRBJ2-1
TGTGCCAGCAGCGTAGTCGGGGTCCCCAGCTCCTACAATGAGCAGTTCTTC
CASSVVGVPSSYNEQFF
>NA|TRBD2|TRBV4-3|TRBJ2-1
TGCGCCAGCAGCCAAGAAGCGGGATACCATGAGCAGTTCTTC
CASSQEAGYHEQFF
>NA|TRBD1|TRBV7-9|TRBJ2-1
TGTGCCAGCACACCATCCTTGTCGGGACAGTTCACCAGGGATGAGCAGTTCTTC
CASTPSLSGQFTRDEQFF
>NA|NA|TRBV5-1|TRBJ2-7
TGCGCCAGCAGAGTAGGGGGGGGTGCCTACGAGCAGTACTTC
CASRVGGGAYEQYF
>NA|TRBD1|TRBV11-3|TRBJ1-2
TGTGCCAGCAGCTCTTGGGACAGGAGGGACTATGGCTACACCTTC
CASSSWDRRDYGYTF
>NA|NA|TRBV4-1|TRBJ1-2
TGCGCCAGCAGCCAAGATCCCATCCCTTCAAGACAGCCCAACACCTTC
CASSQDPIPSRQPNTF
>NA|NA|TRBV11-3|TRBJ2-7
TGTGCCAGCAGCTTAGCCGGACAGTTCTACGAGCAGTACTTC
CASSLAGQFYEQYF
>few|TRBD1|TRBV7-9|TRBJ2-7
TGTGCCAGCAGCACCCAGGGACAGGGTGTCTCCTACGAGCAGTACTTC
CASSTQGQGVSYEQYF
>NA|TRBD2|TRBV2|TRBJ2-5
TGTGCCAGCCTCCGGGGAGGGGAAGAGACCCAGTACTTC
CASLRGGEETQYF
>NA|NA|TRBV29-1|TRBJ1-4
TGCAGCGTTGAAGAGGGGACAAATGAAAAACTGTTTTTT
CSVEEGTNEKLFF
>NA|NA|TRBV29-1|TRBJ1-1
TGCAGCGTTGCTTCAGGGGTTGGCACTGAAGCTTTCTTT
CSVASGVGTEAFF
>NA|NA|TRBV25-1|TRBJ2-5
TGTGCCAGCATCACGGGAGATCAAGAGACCCAGTACTTC
CASITGDQETQYF
>NA|TRBD1|TRBV11-3|TRBJ2-7
TGTGCCAGCAGCTTAGCAGGGGGCGAACTCTACGAGCAGTACTTC
CASSLAGGELYEQYF
>once|TRBD1|TRBV5-1|TRBJ2-7
TGCGCCAGCAGCTTGGGGTGGACAGGTTCCTACGAGCAGTACTTC
CASSLGWTGSYEQYF
>NA|TRBD1|TRBV7-3|TRBJ2-1
TGTGCCAGCAGCCCACTCGGGACAGGGGGCAGGAATGAGCAGCTCTTC
CASSPLGTGGRNEQLF